This TCR beta chain was recorded in a study of OX40 agonist ivuxolimab in advanced cancers. Turning to the study itself: A diagnosis of hepatocellular carcinoma, melanoma, renal cell or head and neck cancer was present in dose-escalation patients.

The CDR3 sequence is 10 residues long. Germline V lookup: CDR1 DFQATT, CDR2 SNEGSKA (reference sequence). The V gene lost 6 bases and the J gene lost 8 bases, with 9 bases spanning the gap. TCRdb keeps only in-frame clones here, not all; method: immunoSEQ multiplex PCR. The sample lists roughly 35,000 clones; roughly 86% were seen once. This sequence was found in an adult with an advanced solid tumor such as melanoma, head and neck, liver or kidney cancer. This chain links TRBV20-1 with TRBJ2-3, with TRBD2 as a possible D gene (6 bases). The specimen comprised CD4+ or CD8+ T cells sorted from blood, sampled in a trial of the OX40 agonist ivuxolimab. The CDR3 DNA follows: TGCAGTGCCGTCGGGGGTACGCAGTATTTT. Translating it yields CSAVGGTQYF.